This TCR beta chain was identified during a study of T cell repertoires and Cas9 in healthy adults (dated by TCRdb to the late 2010s). Describing the broader study: Multi-effector potency, cytotoxicity and lineage determination within the CD4 and CD8 compartments were characterized for SpCas9-reactive T cells. This study looked at whether people already carry T cell immunity to the Streptococcus pyogenes Cas9 nuclease (SpCas9), the enzyme used in CRISPR gene editing. Beyond this particular receptor, the publication reports: In vitro, the proliferation and function of SpCas9-reactive effector T cells were reported to be mitigated by SpCas9-reactive regulatory T cells.

The CDR3 contains 14 residues, cysteine and phenylalanine counted. The DNA shown is the 42-base CDR3, in frame from base 1. Unmatched junction bases come to 3, with V trimmed by 6 bases and J by 7 bases. CDR1 MRHNA and CDR2 SNTAGT were looked up in the germline V gene. Regarding this clone: There is no known antigen for this receptor. Base-call qualities are not available, and no considerably larger clone is one nucleotide away.

Library method: the immunoSEQ multiplex PCR assay. The table was pulled from immuneACCESS by TCRdb, which kept in-frame rearrangements only. Such tables lose some clones; where checked, under half of the loss comes from unresolved V genes, and the rest has no known cause. This sample gives approximately 14,000 clones in total; about nine tenths of them show up just once. The ten largest account for roughly 2% of the sample. Healthy humans were used as donors in the study. The V and J segments used are TRBV6-4 and TRBJ2-1, with 13 junctional bases fitting TRBD2. The receptor's source is a human donor in good health. The source material was Tregs (CD4+, CD25+, CD127-, CD137-, CD154-) from PBMCs; culture status not recorded. The DNA sequence is as follows: TGTGCCAGCAGACGGACTAGCGGGGGTAATGAGCAGTTCTTC. Protein translation: CASRRTSGGNEQFF.